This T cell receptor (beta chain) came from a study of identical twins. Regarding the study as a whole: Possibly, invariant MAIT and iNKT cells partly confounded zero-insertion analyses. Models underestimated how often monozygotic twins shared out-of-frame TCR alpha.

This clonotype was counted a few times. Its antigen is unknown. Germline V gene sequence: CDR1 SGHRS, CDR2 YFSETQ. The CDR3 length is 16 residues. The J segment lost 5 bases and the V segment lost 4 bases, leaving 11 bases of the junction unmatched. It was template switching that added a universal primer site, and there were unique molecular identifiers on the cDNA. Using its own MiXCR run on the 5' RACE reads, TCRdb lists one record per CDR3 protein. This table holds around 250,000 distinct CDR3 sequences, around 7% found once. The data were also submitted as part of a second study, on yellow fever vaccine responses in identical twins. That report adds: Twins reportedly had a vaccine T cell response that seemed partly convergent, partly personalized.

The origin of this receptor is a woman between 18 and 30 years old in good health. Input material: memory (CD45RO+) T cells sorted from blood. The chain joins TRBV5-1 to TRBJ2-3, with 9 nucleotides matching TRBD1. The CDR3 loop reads CASSHRQGGFVDTQYF. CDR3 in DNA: TGCGCCAGCAGCCACCGACAGGGGGGTTTTGTAGATACGCAGTATTTT.